The clone carrying this T cell receptor (beta chain) was counted once. Some clones are missing from TCRdb's copy, which holds only in-frame ones; the method was immunoSEQ multiplex PCR. The sample carries tens of thousands of clones, approximately 90% recorded once. The data are from a study of T cell changes during pregnancy in multiple sclerosis. The receptor was derived from a female donor with multiple sclerosis, enrolled in a pregnancy study. The material was CD4+ T cells from peripheral blood mononuclear cells, obtained before pregnancy.

CDR3 sequence: CASTPGQNTEAFF. As DNA, the CDR3 is TGTGCCAGCACTCCGGGACAGAACACTGAAGCTTTCTTT. The V and J genes are TRBV2 and TRBJ1-1, with D perhaps matching TRBD1 (6 bases). Germline V CDR1 and CDR2: SNHLY, FYNNEI. The length of the CDR3 is 13 residues. The V end lost 7 bases, the J end lost 1 base, and 10 bases lay between the germline ends. Variable domain in full (rest from reference TRBV2 and TRBJ1-1): EPEVTQTPSHQVTQMGQEVILRCVPISNHLYFYWYRQILGQKVEFLVSFYNNEISEKSEIFDDQFSVERPDGSNFTLKIRSTKLEDSAMYFCASTPGQNTEAFFGQGTRLTVV.